The 19 T cell receptor beta chains below all came from one sample that was sequenced in a study of CD8+ T cells in alopecia areata. Isolated RNA was reverse transcribed into cDNA used as the sequencing template. The data were produced by immunoSEQ multiplex PCR, yet TCRdb's version contains in-frame clones alone and is incomplete. The sample yields about 140,000 clones, around 58% seen once. The source material was CD4+ T cells sorted from blood, sampled at week 0. Receptor source: a human donor with alopecia areata.

The chain employs TRBV27 and TRBJ1-5; D call uncertain. Trimming removed 5 bases at V and 6 bases at J, with 14 bases between. The CDR3 length is 14 residues. The V gene's germline CDR1 is MNHEY and CDR2 SMNVEV (reference sequence). CDR3 sequence: CASSADAQGQPQHF. For the CDR3, the DNA is TGTGCCAGCAGTGCGGACGCCCAAGGTCAGCCCCAGCATTTT.

The V call is TRBV29-1, the J call TRBJ1-1, with 8 bases that match TRBD1. This CDR3 has 11 residues. Germline CDR1 and CDR2: SQVTM and ANQGSEA. Unmatched junction bases numbered 2, after V lost 7 bases and J lost 4 bases. This CDR3 is CSADRGTEAFF. The CDR3 region has the DNA TGCAGCGCTGACAGGGGCACTGAAGCTTTCTTT.

The rearrangement joins TRBV30 to TRBJ1-6, with D possibly being TRBD1 (5 bases). This CDR3 is built from 14 residues. Trimming left V 2 bases short and J 5 bases short, with 10 bases between. Germline assignment: CDR1 GTSNPN and CDR2 SVGIG (reference sequence). CDR3 nucleotides: TGTGCCTGGAGTATAGACAGTAATAATTCACCCCTCCACTTT. Amino acid sequence: CAWSIDSNNSPLHF.

The rearrangement uses TRBV18 and TRBJ2-1, with 9 bases fitting TRBD1. The germline gives CDR1 KGHSH, CDR2 LQKENI. CDR3 size: 15 residues. V was pared by 4 bases and J by 10 bases, with 11 bases of the junction left unmatched. The CDR3 bases are TGTGCCAGCTCACTGACTACCGGGACAGGGTCCGAGCAGTTCTTC. It specifies CASSLTTGTGSEQFF.

The chain is built from TRBV5-1 and TRBJ2-3, with D possibly matching TRBD1 (6 bases). This CDR3 contains 13 residues. Germline V gene data show CDR1 as SGHRS and CDR2 as YFSETQ. Trimming took 7 bases from V and 1 from J, leaving 10 bases between them. Here the CDR3 reads CASGPGGTDTQYF. DNA of the CDR3: TGCGCCAGCGGGCCAGGGGGCACAGATACGCAGTATTTT.

The chain links TRBV30 to TRBJ1-5; D unclear. The CDR3 contains 14 residues. The germline V gene has CDR1 GTSNPN and CDR2 SVGIG (reference sequence). Trimming removed 2 bases at V and 4 bases at J, with 12 bases between. The CDR3, as DNA: TGTGCCTGGAGTAAGACCCAAATTAATCAGCCCCAGCATTTT. Translated: CAWSKTQINQPQHF.

V usage is TRBV29-1 and J usage is TRBJ1-2; 8 positions match TRBD1. Trimming took 7 bases from V and 8 from J; bases not matched to a gene: 9. The CDR3 has 12 amino acids. Germline CDR1 SQVTM, CDR2 ANQGSEA. CDR3 coding DNA: TGCAGCGCCGAGACAGGGGCTGGGGGCTACACCTTC. It codes for CSAETGAGGYTF. The full variable domain, its missing parts supplied by reference TRBV29-1 and TRBJ1-2, is SAVISQKPSRDICQRGTSLTIQCQVDSQVTMMFWYRQQPGQSLTLIATANQGSEATYESGFVIDKFPISRPNLTFSTLTVSNMSPEDSSIYLCSAETGAGGYTFGSGTRLTVV.

The chain uses TRBV9 and TRBJ2-5, with 7 bases that match TRBD2. Germline V CDR1 and CDR2: SGDLS, YYNGEE. Trimming removed 0 bases from V and 4 bases from J; junction bases left unmatched: 3. The CDR3 loop spans 14 amino acids. CDR3 bases: TGTGCCAGCAGCGTAGGTTGGGGGGGAGAGACCCAGTACTTC. It yields the protein CASSVGWGGETQYF.

This clone was seen repeatedly, ten times or more. J is TRBJ2-7 and V is TRBV5-1; D might be TRBD1 or TRBD2, each matching 5 bases. The CDR3 sequence is 13 residues long. V lost 6 bases and J lost 7, with 17 bases in between. Germline lookup yields CDR1 SGHRS and CDR2 YFSETQ. CDR3 bases: TGCGCCAGCAAAGGGACGTACCCTTGGGAGCAGTACTTC. Translation gives CASKGTYPWEQYF.

The chain carries TRBV30 and TRBJ1-3; no firm D call. V was cut by 4 bases and J by 4 bases, with 8 bases left in between. The CDR3 spans 12 residues. Germline CDR1 is GTSNPN and CDR2 is SVGIG (reference sequence). The CDR3 DNA follows: TGTGCCTGGAAGCTGTCCGGAAACACCATATATTTT. It encodes CAWKLSGNTIYF.

The table lists this clone with a count of one. This chain joins TRBV5-8 and TRBJ1-2; 7 bases fit TRBD1. V shed 2 bases, J shed 4 bases, and the junction held 8 bases outside the gene matches. The CDR3 is made up of 15 amino acids. Germline-derived CDR1 and CDR2 are SGHTS and YDEGEE. The CDR3 coding sequence is TGTGCCAGCAGCTTTGCTACAGGGGATGTCTATGGCTACACCTTC. Its translation is CASSFATGDVYGYTF.

This clone has just a few counts. The V and J genes are TRBV29-1 and TRBJ2-7; perhaps D is TRBD1 or TRBD2 (6 bases each). CDR3 length: 13 amino acids. V was clipped by 7 bases and J by 3 bases, with 16 bases between them. Germline CDR1 SQVTM, CDR2 ANQGSEA. CDR3 DNA sequence: TGCAGCGCCTCCGGGGGCCTCTACTACGAGCAGTACTTC. Encoded protein: CSASGGLYYEQYF.

This clone was observed a few times. This chain connects TRBV5-1 to TRBJ2-5; TRBD1 matches at 10 bases. Looked up from germline, CDR1 is SGHRS and CDR2 is YFSETQ. This CDR3 spans 14 amino acids. With 3 bases clipped from V and 2 bases from J, the junction kept 1 base outside the gene matches. This CDR3 is CASSSDRGQETQYF. DNA of the CDR3: TGCGCCAGCAGCTCGGACAGGGGGCAAGAGACCCAGTACTTC. The variable domain in full, completed from reference TRBV5-1 and TRBJ2-5, reads KAGVTQTPRYLIKTRGQQVTLSCSPISGHRSVSWYQQTPGQGLQFLFEYFSETQRNKGNFPGRFSGRQFSNSRSEMNVSTLELGDSALYLCASSSDRGQETQYFGPGTRLLVL.

This sequence joins TRBV7-8 and TRBJ2-2; the match to TRBD2 covers 8 bases. The CDR3 loop spans 16 amino acids. The germline gives CDR1 SGHVS, CDR2 FQNEAQ. The junction had 8 bases not matched to a gene; V was cut back by 3 bases and J by 5 bases. The CDR3 protein is CASSFGGGGRTGELFF. For the CDR3, the DNA is TGTGCCAGCAGCTTCGGCGGCGGGGGGAGAACCGGGGAGCTGTTTTTT.

This clone was seen only once. The chain joins TRBV30 to TRBJ1-2; 9 bases are a match to TRBD1. The germline V gene has CDR1 GTSNPN and CDR2 SVGIG (reference sequence). The CDR3 is made up of 14 amino acids. The ends lost 4 bases at V and 4 bases at J; junction bases unmatched: 7. CDR3 coding DNA: TGTGCCTGGATCAGACAGGGGGTGGGCTATGGCTACACCTTC. It specifies CAWIRQGVGYGYTF.

The gene calls are TRBV2 and TRBJ1-6; perhaps TRBD1 as D (6 bases). Per the germline V gene, CDR1 is SNHLY and CDR2 is FYNNEI. The CDR3 runs to 12 residues. The ends were cut back, 5 bases at V and 16 bases at J, with 15 bases in the middle. The CDR3 loop reads CASSKTGPDLHF. In DNA form, the CDR3 reads TGTGCCAGCAGTAAGACAGGCCCTGATCTCCACTTT.

The chain joins TRBV7-2 to TRBJ1-6; 9 bases agree with TRBD1. Losses at the gene ends were 4 bases for V and 8 bases for J; bases not matched to a gene: 3. The germline CDR1 and CDR2 sequences are SGHTA and FQGNSA. The CDR3 loop spans 14 amino acids. CDR3 coding DNA: TGTGCCAGCAGCTCCCGGGACAGGGATTCACCCCTCCACTTT. Its protein product is CASSSRDRDSPLHF.

J is TRBJ2-7 and V is TRBV4-3, with 8 bases fitting TRBD1. Germline trimming cut 0 bases from V and 7 bases from J; bases unmatched to any gene: 5. In germline, CDR1 is LGHNA, CDR2 YSLEER. CDR3 length equals 14 residues. This CDR3 is CASSQDRGPKEQYF. The CDR3 bases are TGCGCCAGCAGCCAAGACAGGGGGCCTAAGGAGCAGTACTTC.

The DNA for the CDR3 is TGTGCCAGCAGTTACTCAGATGGGCGCGCCGTAGCTTTCTTT. Protein product: CASSYSDGRAVAFF. The V gene is TRBV6-6, the J gene TRBJ1-1; D not certain. Trimming stripped 0 bases from V and 10 bases from J, with 15 bases between. Germline V gene sequence: CDR1 MNHNY, CDR2 SVGAGI (reference sequence). The CDR3 has 14 amino acids.